The clone carrying this T cell receptor (beta chain) has only one observation. The sample originates from a study of shared clonotypes between healthy human individuals. The data were produced by immunoSEQ multiplex PCR, yet TCRdb's version contains in-frame clones alone and is incomplete. Here the sample spans about 2 million clones, 85% to 95% being singletons. The V end was cut by 5 bases, the J end by 8 bases, with 16 bases between. The CDR3 length is 14 residues. The germline gives CDR1 MGHDK, CDR2 SYGVNS. This receptor was taken from a man between 18 and 29 years old in good health. The chain carries TRBV25-1 and TRBJ2-1; D could derive from TRBD1 or TRBD2 (5 bases each). The sample comprised naive CD4+ T cells sorted from blood. As for subset: CD45RA+ positively selected. The CDR3 DNA reads TGTGCCAGCAGTCAGGCAGGGACCTCCGATGAGCAGTTCTTC. Translating it yields CASSQAGTSDEQFF.